Listed below are T cell receptor beta chains from one sample, sequenced in a study of regulatory T cells in long-lasting Graves disease. MiXCR, run by TCRdb on the multiplex PCR reads, gives a single entry per CDR3 protein. The table includes some 470,000 distinct CDR3 sequences, 20% to 25% detected once. Sequences were derived from peripheral blood mononuclear cells (PBMCs), sampled when the disease was refractory, from a patient treated with antithyroid drugs. The receptor source for this set is a female donor with Graves disease. Each CDR3 is given with its conserved first and last residue. A D gene is named only where the DNA matches it firmly. Clone size is stated in some rows and not others, as once, few, many or a class when expanded.

TRBJ1-1 TRBV7-2 . many TGTGCCAGCAGCTTAGTTGGCCCTGGGGACACTGAAGCTTTCTTT CASSLVGPGDTEAFF
TRBJ2-1 TRBV28 TRBD2 . TGTGCCAGCAGTTTTAGTGGGCTAGCGGGGGGGCCAGAGGATGAGCAGTTCTTC CASSFSGLAGGPEDEQFF
TRBJ1-1 TRBV28 TRBD1 many TGTGCCAGCAGTCAAATCCCGACAGGGAAGGTGAACACTGAAGCTTTCTTT CASSQIPTGKVNTEAFF
TRBJ2-7 TRBV28 . many TGTGCCAGCAGCTCATCCCGGGACAAGGGAAACGAGCAGTACTTC CASSSSRDKGNEQYF
TRBJ1-1 TRBV15 TRBD1 few TGTGCCACCAGCAGAGGGGACAGGGGATCGGACACTGAAGCTTTCTTT CATSRGDRGSDTEAFF
TRBJ2-7 TRBV29-1 . many TGCAGCGTTCGGGATTACGAGCAGTACTTC CSVRDYEQYF
TRBJ1-1 TRBV2 . many TGTGCCAGCAGTCCTGATTGGAACACTGAAGCTTTCTTT CASSPDWNTEAFF
TRBJ1-1 TRBV29-1 TRBD1 few TGCAGCGTCGGACAGGGACACACTGAAGCTTTCTTT CSVGQGHTEAFF
TRBJ2-2 TRBV20-1 . . TGCAGTGCTAGGGAGAGGGACGACGGGGAGCTGTTTTTT CSARERDDGELFF
TRBJ1-1 TRBV30 . . TGTGCCTGGGCCCCTATGAACACTGAAGCTTTCTTT CAWAPMNTEAFF
TRBJ2-7 TRBV28 TRBD1 many TGTGCCAGCAGAGGGGGCTGGACCTACGAGCAGTACTTC CASRGGWTYEQYF
TRBJ2-5 TRBV11-3 . many TGTGCCAGCAGCTCTTCCCGGGACGTGCGGGGAGAGACCCAGTACTTC CASSSSRDVRGETQYF
TRBJ1-4 TRBV2 TRBD1 many TGTGCCAGCAGCAACGGACAGGGTGATGAAAAACTGTTTTTT CASSNGQGDEKLFF
TRBJ1-3 TRBV3-1 . . TGTGCCAGCAGCCAAGATCTGGGAAACACCATATATTTT CASSQDLGNTIYF
TRBJ1-2 TRBV28 TRBD1 . TGTGCCAGCAGTTCAGGGGGAAGCGGGCCCCAATCGTCAGTCTTC CASSSGGSGPQSSVF
TRBJ2-6 TRBV2 . many TGTGCCAGCAGTTTACAGGGAAGTAGTGGGGCCAACGTCCTGACTTTC CASSLQGSSGANVLTF
TRBJ1-5 TRBV6-9 . . TGTGCCAGCAGTTACCCGGGCAGCCAGCCCCAGCATTTT CASSYPGSQPQHF
TRBJ1-1 TRBV7-9 . . TGTGCCAGCAGCTTTGGACTTTACACTGAAGCTTTCTTT CASSFGLYTEAFF
TRBJ1-4 TRBV6-1 . many TGTGCCAGCAGTCAACTCCCTCTAAGGGAACTGTTTTTT CASSQLPLRELFF
TRBJ2-7 TRBV20-1 TRBD2 few TGCAGTGCTAGAGAGGGCCTAGCGGGAGTTTCCGAGCAGTACTTC CSAREGLAGVSEQYF
TRBJ1-1 TRBV29-1 . . TGCAGCGTTCGGCGGCAGGAGAACACTGAAGCTTTCTTT CSVRRQENTEAFF
TRBJ2-5 TRBV6-1 TRBD2 many TGTGCCAGCAGCGAGGCTCACTATTCTAGCGGGAGGAGAAGGAACCAAGAGACCCAGTACTTC CASSEAHYSSGRRRNQETQYF
TRBJ2-7 TRBV18 . few TGTGCCAGCTCACCACAGATCCGGGAGCAGTACTTC CASSPQIREQYF
TRBJ2-2 TRBV7-2 . many TGTGCCAGCAGCTTCACAGGGCGCGGGGAGCTGTTTTTT CASSFTGRGELFF
TRBJ1-5 TRBV11-2 . many TGTGCCAGCAGCTCGCAGTCTGATCAGCCCCAGCATTTT CASSSQSDQPQHF
TRBJ1-2 TRBV6-1 TRBD1 few TGTGCCAGCATTCCTACAAGGGGGCGAACCTATGGCTACACCTTC CASIPTRGRTYGYTF
TRBJ1-1 TRBV6-1 TRBD1 . TGTGCCAGCCGGGGACAGGCCGTCACTGAAGCTTTCTTT CASRGQAVTEAFF
TRBJ1-3 TRBV7-9 . few TGTGCCAGCACCCGGATAGGGGGAGAGCGTGGAAACACCATATATTTT CASTRIGGERGNTIYF
TRBJ1-1 TRBV6-1 . few TGTGCCAGCACCCCCAGGGTGGGGAACACTGAAGCTTTCTTT CASTPRVGNTEAFF
TRBJ1-5 TRBV12-3/TRBV12-4 . many TGTGCCAGCAGTTTTATAGGTCAGCCCCAGCATTTT CASSFIGQPQHF
TRBJ2-7 TRBV5-1 TRBD1 few TGCGCCAGCAGCCACCCACTGACAGGGAAGGGATCCTACGAGCAGTACTTC CASSHPLTGKGSYEQYF
TRBJ1-1 TRBV29-1 . few TGCAGCGGAGAGAAGGTATGGAGCGCCACTGAAGCTTTCTTT CSGEKVWSATEAFF
TRBJ2-5 TRBV3-1 TRBD2 . TGTGCCAGCAGCCAAGAGCTAGCGGGGGGGTTAGAGACCCAGTACTTC CASSQELAGGLETQYF
TRBJ2-3 TRBV5-1 . . TGCGCCAGCAGCCCGGGCCTTATCCTAGGCACAGATACGCAGTATTTT CASSPGLILGTDTQYF
TRBJ1-4 TRBV30 . . TGTGCCTGGAGCACGGTTCAACTTGCTGAAAACCTGTTTTTT CAWSTVQLAENLFF
TRBJ2-2 TRBV6-2/TRBV6-3 . few TGTGCCAGCAGTTACTCTGCAGGGACCATGGGGACCGGGGAGCTGTTTTTT CASSYSAGTMGTGELFF
TRBJ2-3 TRBV7-2 . . TGTGCCAGCAGCCCCTCTGGGGGGAGGAGCACAGATACGCAGTATTTT CASSPSGGRSTDTQYF
TRBJ1-5 TRBV7-9 . few TGTGCCAGCAGCTTTGGCATCGGACAGCCCCAGCATTTT CASSFGIGQPQHF
TRBJ1-6 TRBV19 . many TGTGCCAGTAGTATCAAGGGTGGTTCACCCCTCCACTTT CASSIKGGSPLHF
TRBJ1-5 TRBV24-1 TRBD1 many TGTGCCACCAGTGACTCGACAGGGGGGGAGTATCAGCCCCAGCATTTT CATSDSTGGEYQPQHF
TRBJ1-6 TRBV7-9 . few TGTGCCAGCAGCTTAGGTAGAGGGGCCCTCGATTCACCCCTCCACTTT CASSLGRGALDSPLHF
TRBJ2-7 TRBV20-1 . . TGCAGTGCTAGAGATGGACGGTGGACCGACGAGCAGTACTTC CSARDGRWTDEQYF
TRBJ2-2 TRBV5-1 . many TGCGCCAGCAGCCCCACCGACAAGAACACCGGGGAGCTGTTTTTT CASSPTDKNTGELFF
TRBJ2-5 TRBV7-8 . few TGTGCCAGCAGCTCGGGAGTACTAGGTGGCGAGACCCAGTACTTC CASSSGVLGGETQYF
TRBJ2-7 TRBV6-2/TRBV6-3 . . TGTGCCAGCAGTGAAGCCCCGACTGTCTCCTACGAGCAGTACTTC CASSEAPTVSYEQYF
TRBJ2-5 TRBV20-1 . few TGCAGTGCTAAACGGGAAGAGACCCAGTACTTC CSAKREETQYF
TRBJ1-1 TRBV27 . many TGTGCCAGCAGGGCGCTCGGGGTAACTGAAGCTTTCTTT CASRALGVTEAFF
TRBJ1-6 TRBV30 . . TGTGCCTGGAGTGTAGAGAGTCCAGGGTGGAGTTATTCACCCCTCCACTTT CAWSVESPGWSYSPLHF
TRBJ2-1 TRBV11-2 . . TGTGCCAGCAGGAGGGTTCGCGGGTTGTACAATGAGCAGTTCTTC CASRRVRGLYNEQFF
TRBJ2-1 TRBV7-9 . . TGTGCCAGCAGCTTAGAGTGGAATGAGCAGTTCTTC CASSLEWNEQFF
TRBJ1-1 TRBV7-2 . once TGTGCCAGCAGCTACCGGACCGGGGTTGCTGAAGCTTTCTTT CASSYRTGVAEAFF
TRBJ2-7 TRBV20-1 . many TGCAGTGCTAGAGAGGGTGAAGGGGTTTACGAGCAGTACTTC CSAREGEGVYEQYF
TRBJ1-5 TRBV6-2/TRBV6-3 . many TGTGCCAGCAGTTACACCTACCCCAGGGGCGATCAGCCCCAGCATTTT CASSYTYPRGDQPQHF
TRBJ2-7 TRBV28 . many TGTGCCAGCAGTTCCCTACAGGGGGGGGTGTACGAGCAGTACTTC CASSSLQGGVYEQYF
TRBJ2-5 TRBV20-1 . many TGCAGTGCTAGAGATATGGGGGCAGAGACCCAGTACTTC CSARDMGAETQYF